The clone carrying this T cell receptor (beta chain) was counted once. The target antigen is unknown. Trimming pared 4 bases from V and 0 bases from J, leaving 14 bases between. Germline V gene lookup returns CDR1 LNHDA and CDR2 SQIVND (reference sequence). This CDR3 spans 16 amino acids. The data were taken from a study of cytomegalovirus exposure and HLA in healthy donors. Background on the study: The approximately 720 first-cohort repertoires and the 95 to 150 validation repertoires shared the same platform, a later analysis reported. Broader study findings: First-cohort TCR clusters tended to co-occur in the 130 or so validation repertoires, a later analysis found. Researchers reported that a few CMV-associated chains were confirmed in vitro as CMV antigen-specific. Researchers counted 150 to 200 TCR beta chains as cytomegalovirus-associated.

Sequenced by immunoSEQ multiplex PCR; TCRdb stores in-frame clones only, minus some. Among 75,000 to 85,000 clones listed, roughly 93% were seen once. Sample: PBMCs. The TCR originated in a man between 25 and 39 years old in good health and CMV-seronegative. V and J are TRBV19 and TRBJ2-3, with D maybe TRBD2 (6 bases). The CDR3 here is CASSTQGDFSTDTQYF. The CDR3, as DNA: TGTGCCAGTAGTACCCAAGGGGACTTTAGCACAGATACGCAGTATTTT.